This T cell receptor beta chain comes out of a study of OX40 agonist ivuxolimab in advanced cancers. This table comes from immunoSEQ multiplex PCR, and its TCRdb copy is limited to in-frame clones, with some not included. The sample includes 55,000 to 80,000 clones, 84% seen only once; the top ten take around 9.5%. The timepoints at which blood was sampled were baseline, cycle 4 day 1, and cycle 7 day 1. A note on this clone: The target antigen is unknown.

V gave up 2 bases and J gave up 4 bases, with 14 bases separating them. Per germline, CDR1 MDHEN and CDR2 SYDVKM. This CDR3 has 15 residues. Regarding the study as a whole: Relatively little clonal expansion, among the lowest observed, appeared in partial responders at 0.1-3.0 mg/kg. Expanded clones belonging to CD8+ T cells outnumbered, on average, those of CD4+.

The material was CD4+ or CD8+ T cells sorted from blood, obtained in a trial of the OX40 agonist ivuxolimab. This clonotype originated in an adult with an advanced solid tumor such as melanoma, head and neck, liver or kidney cancer. The chain couples TRBV28 to TRBJ1-2; D unresolved. The CDR3 reads CASSLIGQDLYGYTF. In nucleotides, the CDR3 is TGTGCCAGCAGTTTAATAGGTCAGGACCTCTATGGCTACACCTTC.